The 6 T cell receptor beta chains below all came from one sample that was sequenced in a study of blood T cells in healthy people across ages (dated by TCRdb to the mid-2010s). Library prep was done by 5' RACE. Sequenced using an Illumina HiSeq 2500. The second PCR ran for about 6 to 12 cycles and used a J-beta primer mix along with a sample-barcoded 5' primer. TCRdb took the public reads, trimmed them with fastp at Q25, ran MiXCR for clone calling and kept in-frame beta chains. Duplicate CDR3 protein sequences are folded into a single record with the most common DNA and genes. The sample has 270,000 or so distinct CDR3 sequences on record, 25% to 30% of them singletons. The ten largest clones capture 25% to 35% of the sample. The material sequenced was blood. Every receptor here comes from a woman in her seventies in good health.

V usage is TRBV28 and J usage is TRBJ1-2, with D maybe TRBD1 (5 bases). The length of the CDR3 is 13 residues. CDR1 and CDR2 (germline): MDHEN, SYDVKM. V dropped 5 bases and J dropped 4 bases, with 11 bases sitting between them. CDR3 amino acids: CASSNTRGYGYTF. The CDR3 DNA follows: TGTGCCAGCAGTAACACGAGGGGCTATGGCTACACCTTC.

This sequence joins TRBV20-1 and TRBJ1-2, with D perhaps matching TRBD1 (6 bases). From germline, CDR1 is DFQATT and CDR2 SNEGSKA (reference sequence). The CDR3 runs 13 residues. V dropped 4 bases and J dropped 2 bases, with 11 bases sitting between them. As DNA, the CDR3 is TGCAGTGCTAAAGGACAGTTCAACTATGGCTACACCTTC. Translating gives CSAKGQFNYGYTF.

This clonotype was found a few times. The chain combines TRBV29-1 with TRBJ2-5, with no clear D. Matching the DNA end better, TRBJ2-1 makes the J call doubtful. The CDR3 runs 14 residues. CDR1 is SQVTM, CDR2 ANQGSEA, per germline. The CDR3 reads CSVEGMVVVHEQFF. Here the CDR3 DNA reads TGCAGCGTTGAGGGAATGGTTGTAGTTCATGAGCAGTTCTTC.

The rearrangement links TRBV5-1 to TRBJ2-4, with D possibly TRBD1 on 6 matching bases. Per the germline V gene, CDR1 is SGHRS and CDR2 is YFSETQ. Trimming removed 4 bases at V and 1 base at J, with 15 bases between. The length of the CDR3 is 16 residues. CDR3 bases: TGCGCCAGCAGCCCCCCCGGGACACAGGCCAAAAACATTCAGTACTTC. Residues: CASSPPGTQAKNIQYF.

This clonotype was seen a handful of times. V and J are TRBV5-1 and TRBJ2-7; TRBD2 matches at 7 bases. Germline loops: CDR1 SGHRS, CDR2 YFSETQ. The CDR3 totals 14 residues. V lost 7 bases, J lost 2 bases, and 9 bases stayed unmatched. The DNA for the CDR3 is TGCGCCAGCTGGGGAGGGAACGGACCCTACGAGCAGTACTTC. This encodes CASWGGNGPYEQYF.

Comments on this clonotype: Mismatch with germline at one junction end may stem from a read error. In nucleotides, the CDR3 is TGTGCCAGCAGCCTAGATGGGTATGGCTACACCTTC. The encoded protein is CASSLDGYGYTF. The gene calls are TRBV11-2 and TRBJ1-2; D is unresolved. Germline CDR1 is SGHAT and CDR2 is FQNNGV. The CDR3 has 12 amino acids.